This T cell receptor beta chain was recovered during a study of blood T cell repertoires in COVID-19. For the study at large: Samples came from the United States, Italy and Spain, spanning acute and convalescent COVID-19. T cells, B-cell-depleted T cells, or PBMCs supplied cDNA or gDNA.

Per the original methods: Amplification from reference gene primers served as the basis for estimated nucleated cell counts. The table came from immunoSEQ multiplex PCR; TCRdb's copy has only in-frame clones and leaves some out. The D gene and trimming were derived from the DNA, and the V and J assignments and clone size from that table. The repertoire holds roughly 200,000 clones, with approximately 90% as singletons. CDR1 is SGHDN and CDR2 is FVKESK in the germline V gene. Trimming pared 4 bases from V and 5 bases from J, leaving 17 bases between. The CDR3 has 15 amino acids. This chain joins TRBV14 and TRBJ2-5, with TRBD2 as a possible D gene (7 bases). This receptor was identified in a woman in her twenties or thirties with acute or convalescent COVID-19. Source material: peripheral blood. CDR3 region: CASSPLWGGMETQYF. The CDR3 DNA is TGTGCCAGCAGCCCCCTATGGGGGGGCATGGAGACCCAGTACTTC.